Shown below are 5 T cell receptor beta chains from a single sample sequenced in a study of cytomegalovirus exposure and HLA in healthy donors. The PCR had 60 Vbeta and 13 Jbeta primers. Libraries were prepared by immunoSEQ multiplex PCR; TCRdb keeps only in-frame clonotypes and omits some of them. The data hold 100,000 to 150,000 clones, with around 72% observed a single time. Sequencing was done on a sample of PBMCs. The receptor set was obtained from a middle-aged woman in good health and CMV-seronegative.

The chain has TRBV7-3 and TRBJ1-1, with TRBD1 matching over 7 bases. Germline lookup yields CDR1 SGHTA and CDR2 FQGTGA. Germline trimming cut 4 bases from V and 3 bases from J; bases unmatched to any gene: 5. The CDR3 sequence is 14 residues long. DNA for the CDR3: TGTGCCAGCAGCTCCCACAGGGGACACACTGAAGCTTTCTTT. This encodes CASSSHRGHTEAFF.

V usage is TRBV5-1 and J usage is TRBJ1-1, with a weak D call TRBD1 (6 bases). The CDR3 extends over 13 amino acids. Germline V gene lookup returns CDR1 SGHRS and CDR2 YFSETQ. The V end lost 2 bases, the J end lost 5 bases, and 10 bases lay between the germline ends. The CDR3 nucleotides read TGCGCCAGCAGCTTTGAGGGGGTTACTGAAGCTTTCTTT. It yields the protein CASSFEGVTEAFF. Together with reference TRBV5-1 and TRBJ1-1, the CDR3 gives the full variable domain: KAGVTQTPRYLIKTRGQQVTLSCSPISGHRSVSWYQQTPGQGLQFLFEYFSETQRNKGNFPGRFSGRQFSNSRSEMNVSTLELGDSALYLCASSFEGVTEAFFGQGTRLTVV.

The J gene is TRBJ1-1, the V gene TRBV5-5; 8 bases match TRBD1. Germline trimming cut 0 bases from V and 1 base from J; bases unmatched to any gene: 5. The CDR3 contains 16 residues. Looked up from germline, CDR1 is SGHKS and CDR2 is YYEKEE (reference sequence). DNA of the CDR3: TGTGCCAGCAGCTTGGGACAGGGGAGCGGGAACACTGAAGCTTTCTTT. Translation: CASSLGQGSGNTEAFF. Together with reference TRBV5-5 and TRBJ1-1, the CDR3 gives the full variable domain: DAGVTQSPTHLIKTRGQQVTLRCSPISGHKSVSWYQQVLGQGPQFIFQYYEKEERGRGNFPDRFSARQFPNYSSELNVNALLLGDSALYLCASSLGQGSGNTEAFFGQGTRLTVV.

The gene calls are TRBV29-1 and TRBJ2-7, with a weak D call TRBD2 (7 bases). Germline assignment: CDR1 SQVTM and CDR2 ANQGSEA. The ends were cut back, 8 bases at V and 2 bases at J, with 19 bases in the middle. CDR3 length: 14 amino acids. The DNA of the CDR3 is TGCAGCAAGGGGGGGGGACAACGGCCCTACGAGCAGTACTTC. It specifies CSKGGGQRPYEQYF.

This clone was counted a few times. The gene calls are TRBV5-1 and TRBJ1-2; 9 nucleotides match TRBD1. V shed 0 bases, J shed 0 bases, and the junction held 6 bases outside the gene matches. Looked up from germline, CDR1 is SGHRS and CDR2 is YFSETQ. There are 17 residues in the CDR3. CDR3 residues: CASSLVGGTGTNYGYTF. The CDR3 DNA is TGCGCCAGCAGCTTGGTAGGAGGGACAGGGACTAACTATGGCTACACCTTC.